This T cell receptor (beta chain) was identified in a study of cytomegalovirus exposure and HLA in healthy donors. This clone was found a few times. Its cognate antigen is unknown. Between the trimmed V and J ends, which lost 5 bases and 5 bases, there was a span of 6 bases. The length of the CDR3 is 11 residues. The germline gives CDR1 DFQATT, CDR2 SNEGSKA (reference sequence). Using immunoSEQ multiplex PCR, the repertoire was profiled, and TCRdb retains in-frame clones only, with some absent. The table includes 220,000 or so clones, around 80% detected once. The study's findings and limits: Rarity held for most TCR sequences, but there were some public TCRs that occurred in many donors. Cytomegalovirus status was reportedly diagnosed by the classifier with high sensitivity and specificity. Investigators reported 150 to 200 TCR beta chains as tied to cytomegalovirus.

Sequencing input: PBMCs. This clonotype was obtained from a woman in her thirties in good health and CMV-seropositive. This chain connects TRBV20-1 to TRBJ2-2; unclear D gene. The CDR3 spells CSASRTGELFF. CDR3 bases: TGCAGTGCTTCGAGAACCGGGGAGCTGTTTTTT.